Listed below are T cell receptor beta chains from one sample, sequenced in a study of shared clonotypes between healthy human individuals. Repertoires were generated with immunoSEQ multiplex PCR, while TCRdb's copy carries only in-frame clones and drops some. This repertoire shows 550,000 to 650,000 clones, about 96% found once; its top ten account for 0.095% to 0.13%. Sequenced input: naive CD8+ T cells sorted from blood. These receptors all stem from a woman in her thirties in good health. The CDR3 runs from the conserved cysteine through the conserved F or W. D genes are given only for firm matches. Clone size, where shown, is once, few, many, or a class for clones that have expanded.

CASSAGGGNTIYF	TGTGCCAGCAGCGCAGGGGGCGGAAACACCATATATTTT	TRBD1	.	TRBJ1-3	TRBV2
CASSQEDRRGYTF	TGCGCCAGCAGCCAAGAGGACAGACGTGGCTACACCTTC	.	once	TRBJ1-2	TRBV4-1
CASSTSSEQYF	TGTGCCAGCAGCACCTCCTCCGAGCAGTACTTC	.	.	TRBJ2-7	TRBV5-4
CASSQAQGAYEQYF	TGTGCCAGCAGCCAAGCCCAGGGGGCCTACGAGCAGTACTTC	TRBD1	.	TRBJ2-7	TRBV14
CASSQDGGGYEQYF	TGCGCCAGCAGCCAGGACGGGGGAGGGTACGAGCAGTACTTC	TRBD2	.	TRBJ2-7	TRBV4-1
CASSLAIHYEQYF	TGTGCCAGCAGTCTTGCTATCCACTACGAGCAGTACTTC	.	.	TRBJ2-7	TRBV27
CASSVGGESVDTQYF	TGTGCCAGCAGCGTGGGGGGAGAGTCCGTTGATACGCAGTATTTT	.	.	TRBJ2-3	TRBV27
CASSLEYGTQTDTQYF	TGTGCCAGCAGCTTAGAGTATGGTACGCAGACAGATACGCAGTATTTT	.	.	TRBJ2-3	TRBV5-6
CATSPTEQGYYGYTF	TGTGCCACCAGCCCCACTGAACAGGGCTACTATGGCTACACCTTC	.	.	TRBJ1-2	TRBV15
CASSLLPNRPSEQYF	TGTGCCAGCAGTTTACTCCCCAACCGGCCCTCCGAGCAGTACTTC	.	.	TRBJ2-7	TRBV27
CASSDLPIDREGYNEQFF	TGTGCCAGCAGTGATTTACCAATTGACAGGGAGGGATACAATGAGCAGTTCTTC	.	once	TRBJ2-1	TRBV6-1
CASSDGHPAGYEQYF	TGTGCCAGCTCAGACGGACACCCTGCCGGGTACGAGCAGTACTTC	.	.	TRBJ2-7	TRBV18
CASSFEGSVNEQYF	TGTGCCAGCAGTTTTGAGGGGTCAGTCAACGAGCAGTACTTC	.	.	TRBJ2-7	TRBV28
CASSYGTAPYEQYF	TGTGCCAGCAGCTATGGGACAGCTCCCTACGAGCAGTACTTC	TRBD1	.	TRBJ2-7	TRBV5-6